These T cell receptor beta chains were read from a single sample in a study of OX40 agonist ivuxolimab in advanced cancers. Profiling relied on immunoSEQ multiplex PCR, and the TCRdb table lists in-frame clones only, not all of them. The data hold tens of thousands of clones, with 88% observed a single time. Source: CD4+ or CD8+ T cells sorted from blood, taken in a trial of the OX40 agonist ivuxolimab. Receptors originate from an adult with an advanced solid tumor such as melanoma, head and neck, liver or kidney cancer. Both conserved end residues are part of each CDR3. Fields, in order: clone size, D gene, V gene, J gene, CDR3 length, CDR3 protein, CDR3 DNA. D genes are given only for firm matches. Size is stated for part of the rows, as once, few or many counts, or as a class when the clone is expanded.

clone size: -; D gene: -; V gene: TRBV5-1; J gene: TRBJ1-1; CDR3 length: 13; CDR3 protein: CASRMDSNTEAFF; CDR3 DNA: TGCGCCAGCAGGATGGACAGCAACACTGAAGCTTTCTTT
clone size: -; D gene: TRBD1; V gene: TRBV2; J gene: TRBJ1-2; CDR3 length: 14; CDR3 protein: CASRRDSWDYGYTF; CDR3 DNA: TGTGCCAGCAGGAGGGACAGTTGGGACTATGGCTACACCTTC
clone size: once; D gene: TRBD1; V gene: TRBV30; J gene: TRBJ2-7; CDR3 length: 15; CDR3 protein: CAWSVPDRGTEEQYF; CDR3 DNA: TGTGCCTGGAGTGTACCCGACAGGGGAACGGAAGAGCAGTACTTC
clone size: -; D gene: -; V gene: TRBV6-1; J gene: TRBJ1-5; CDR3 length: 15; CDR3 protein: CASSSQVGFSQPQHF; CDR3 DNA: TGTGCCAGCAGCTCACAGGTGGGTTTTTCCCAGCCCCAGCATTTT
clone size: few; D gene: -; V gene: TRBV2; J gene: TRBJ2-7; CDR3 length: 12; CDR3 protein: CASMGPGYEQYF; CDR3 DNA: TGTGCCAGCATGGGCCCAGGCTACGAGCAGTACTTC
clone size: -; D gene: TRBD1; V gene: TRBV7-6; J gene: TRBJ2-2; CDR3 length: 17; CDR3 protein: CASSLAWTGVGTGELFF; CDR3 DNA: TGTGCCAGCAGCTTAGCCTGGACAGGGGTGGGCACCGGGGAGCTGTTTTTT
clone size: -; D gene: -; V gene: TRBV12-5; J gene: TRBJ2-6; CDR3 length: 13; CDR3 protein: CASGRSGANVLTF; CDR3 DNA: TGTGCTAGTGGGCGTTCTGGGGCCAACGTCCTGACTTTC
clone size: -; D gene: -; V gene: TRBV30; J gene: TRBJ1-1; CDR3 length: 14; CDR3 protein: CAWVPDRRSLKAFF; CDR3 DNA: TGTGCCTGGGTCCCGGACAGAAGATCCCTTAAAGCTTTCTTT
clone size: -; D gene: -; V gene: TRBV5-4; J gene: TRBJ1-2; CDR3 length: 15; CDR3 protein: CASSSGGSSNYGYTF; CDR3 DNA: TGTGCCAGCAGCTCCGGGGGCAGCTCTAACTATGGCTACACCTTC
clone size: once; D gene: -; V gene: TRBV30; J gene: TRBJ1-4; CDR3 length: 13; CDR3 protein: CAWSPGTNEKLFF; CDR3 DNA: TGTGCCTGGAGTCCCGGGACTAATGAAAAACTGTTTTTT
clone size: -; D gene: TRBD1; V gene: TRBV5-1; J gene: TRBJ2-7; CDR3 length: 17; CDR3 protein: CASSLGSGQGARREQYF; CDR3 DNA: TGCGCCAGCAGCTTGGGTTCGGGACAGGGGGCTCGTCGCGAGCAGTACTTC
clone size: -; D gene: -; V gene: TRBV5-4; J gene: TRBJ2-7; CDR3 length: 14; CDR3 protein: CASSGGGGIYEQYF; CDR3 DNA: TGTGCCAGCAGCGGAGGGGGGGGCATCTACGAGCAGTACTTC
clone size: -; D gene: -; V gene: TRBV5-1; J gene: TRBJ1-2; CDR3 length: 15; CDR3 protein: CASSFDGGANYGYTF; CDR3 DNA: TGCGCCAGCAGCTTTGACGGGGGAGCTAACTATGGCTACACCTTC
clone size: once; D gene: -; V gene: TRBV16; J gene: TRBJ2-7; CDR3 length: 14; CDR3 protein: CASSPSWAGDEQYF; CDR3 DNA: TGTGCCAGCAGCCCTTCGTGGGCAGGGGACGAGCAGTACTTC
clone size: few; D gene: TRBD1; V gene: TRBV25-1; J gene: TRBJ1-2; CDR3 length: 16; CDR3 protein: CASSAHLPGQYYGYTF; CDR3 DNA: TGTGCCAGCAGTGCCCATCTCCCGGGACAGTACTATGGCTACACCTTC
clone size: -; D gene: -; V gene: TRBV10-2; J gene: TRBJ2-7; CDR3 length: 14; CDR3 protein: CASSERGASYEQYF; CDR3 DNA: TGCGCCAGCAGTGAGCGAGGGGCCTCCTACGAGCAGTACTTC
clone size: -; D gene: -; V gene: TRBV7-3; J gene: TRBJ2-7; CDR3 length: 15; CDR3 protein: CASSFRPEEFYEQYF; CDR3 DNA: TGTGCCAGCAGCTTCCGACCAGAAGAGTTCTACGAGCAGTACTTC
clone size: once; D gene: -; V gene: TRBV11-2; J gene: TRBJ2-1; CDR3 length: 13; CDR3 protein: CASSLDQGIEQFF; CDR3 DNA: TGTGCCAGCAGCTTAGATCAAGGTATTGAGCAGTTCTTC
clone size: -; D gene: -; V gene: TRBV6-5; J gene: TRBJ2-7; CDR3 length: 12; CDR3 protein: CASSAGFYEQYF; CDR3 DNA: TGTGCCAGCAGTGCAGGGTTCTACGAGCAGTACTTC
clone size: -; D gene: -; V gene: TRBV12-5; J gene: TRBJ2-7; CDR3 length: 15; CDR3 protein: CASGPTSRGLYEQYF; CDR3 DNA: TGTGCTAGTGGACCGACCTCCAGGGGACTCTACGAGCAGTACTTC
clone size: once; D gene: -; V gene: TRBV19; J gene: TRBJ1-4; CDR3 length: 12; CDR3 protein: CASSATNEKLFF; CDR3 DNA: TGTGCCAGTTCCGCAACTAATGAAAAACTGTTTTTT
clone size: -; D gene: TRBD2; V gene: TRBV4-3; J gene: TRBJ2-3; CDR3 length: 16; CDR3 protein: CASSPLAGTSGRTQYF; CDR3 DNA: TGCGCCAGCAGCCCCCTCGCGGGGACTAGCGGTCGTACGCAGTATTTT
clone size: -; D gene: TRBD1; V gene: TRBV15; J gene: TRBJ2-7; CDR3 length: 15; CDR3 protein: CATSSLRTGVHEQYF; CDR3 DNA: TGTGCCACCAGCAGCCTCCGGACAGGGGTACACGAGCAGTACTTC
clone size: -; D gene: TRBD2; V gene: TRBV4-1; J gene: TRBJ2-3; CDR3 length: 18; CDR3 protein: CASSQRSGGPNFADTQYF; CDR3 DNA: TGCGCCAGCAGCCAAAGGTCGGGAGGGCCAAATTTCGCAGATACGCAGTATTTT
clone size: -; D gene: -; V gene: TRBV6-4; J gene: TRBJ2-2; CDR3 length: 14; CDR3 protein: CATRSEANTGELFF; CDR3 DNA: TGTGCCACTCGATCGGAGGCCAACACCGGGGAGCTGTTTTTT
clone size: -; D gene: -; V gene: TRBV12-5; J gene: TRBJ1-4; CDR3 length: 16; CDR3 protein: CASGLVLSVGNEKLFF; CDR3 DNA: TGTGCTAGTGGTTTGGTACTATCGGTTGGGAATGAAAAACTGTTTTTT